The 2 T cell receptor beta chains listed next were all sequenced from one sample in a study of blood T cell repertoires in COVID-19. Here immunoSEQ multiplex PCR was the method, and the copy in TCRdb shows in-frame clones only, minus some. This table has some 230,000 clones, around 83% appearing once. The material sequenced was PBMCs or T cells enriched from blood (not recorded which). The origin of the receptors is a woman aged 40 to 50 with acute COVID-19.

The chain is built from TRBV30 and TRBJ2-7; a weak D match, TRBD1 (5 bases). The ends were cut back, 4 bases at V and 6 bases at J, with 13 bases in the middle. The CDR3 runs to 12 residues. CDR1 is GTSNPN and CDR2 is SVGIG in the germline V gene (reference sequence). DNA for the CDR3: TGTGCCTGGACCCGGACATTTCGCGAGCAGTACTTC. Amino acid sequence: CAWTRTFREQYF.

The chain links TRBV5-1 to TRBJ2-1; 12 bases map to TRBD1. Germline V CDR1 and CDR2: SGHRS, YFSETQ. With 4 bases clipped from V and 9 bases from J, the junction kept 8 bases outside the gene matches. The CDR3 is 15 amino acids. CDR3 loop: CASSRGTGGFFEQFF. The CDR3 DNA reads as TGCGCCAGCAGCCGGGGGACAGGGGGCTTTTTTGAGCAGTTCTTC.